Listed below are T cell receptor beta chains from one sample, sequenced in a study of OX40 agonist ivuxolimab in advanced cancers. This table comes from immunoSEQ multiplex PCR, and its TCRdb copy is limited to in-frame clones, with some not included. The table records approximately 66,000 clones, 80% to 90% of them present only once. This sample comprised CD4+ or CD8+ T cells sorted from blood, obtained in a trial of the OX40 agonist ivuxolimab. Receptor source: an adult with an advanced solid tumor such as melanoma, head and neck, liver or kidney cancer. The CDR3 runs from the conserved cysteine through the conserved F or W. Clone size is given for some rows only: seen once, a few or many times, or a class if the clone is expanded.

V,size,J,length,CDR3
TRBV29-1,NA,TRBJ1-5,14,CSVGTGVSNQPQHF
TRBV27,once,TRBJ2-7,14,CASSFLAGTYEQYF
TRBV27,once,TRBJ2-2,14,CASSRGSGTGELFF
TRBV15,few,TRBJ2-1,16,CATSRGIRTRLNEQFF
TRBV9,few,TRBJ2-3,21,CASSGEGDRGRWTSSTDTQYF
TRBV6-5,NA,TRBJ2-2,15,CASSGLVANTGELFF
TRBV5-6,NA,TRBJ2-1,12,CASSLGSVAQFF
TRBV5-4,NA,TRBJ2-1,15,CASSLARGLYNEQFF
TRBV27,NA,TRBJ2-1,15,CASSPPGQGYNEQFF
TRBV4-3,NA,TRBJ1-2,15,CASSLGRAFPLGYTF
TRBV11-2,NA,TRBJ2-7,18,CASSLPTLPGQGSYEQYF
TRBV7-6,NA,TRBJ2-7,14,CASSSGTGTYEQYF
TRBV29-1,NA,TRBJ1-1,12,CSAAGGGTEAFF
TRBV18,NA,TRBJ2-7,13,CASSPPAAYEQYF
TRBV27,NA,TRBJ2-3,15,CASSRLAGPTDTQYF
TRBV4-1,NA,TRBJ1-1,14,CASSHLSLNTEAFF
TRBV28,few,TRBJ1-5,15,CATSFEAGINQPQHF
TRBV18,once,TRBJ2-7,16,CASSPPPWDLAYEQYF
TRBV6-5,NA,TRBJ1-2,11,CASGTIRGYTF
TRBV4-1,NA,TRBJ2-2,17,CASSQVPLDSPTGELFF
TRBV4-3,once,TRBJ1-5,12,CASSQDGQPQHF
TRBV27,few,TRBJ2-1,13,CAIRKNSYNEQFF